One sample yielded the 23 T cell receptor beta chains listed below, sequenced in a study of blood T cells in healthy people across ages. A second 7 to 11 cycle PCR used barcoded and J-beta primers. MiXCR, run by TCRdb on the 5' RACE reads, gives a single entry per CDR3 protein. Of hundreds of thousands of distinct CDR3 sequences in the sample, around two fifths were seen once. The specimen sequenced was blood. The receptors shown here come from a man in his 60s in good health.

CDR3 DNA sequence: TGCAGTGCTAGAGGTAGGCCAGATTCACCCCTCCACTTT. Protein product: CSARGRPDSPLHF. The gene calls are TRBV20-1 and TRBJ1-6; D gene uncertain. Germline lookup yields CDR1 DFQATT and CDR2 SNEGSKA (reference sequence). Trimming removed 1 base from V and 8 bases from J, with 9 bases in between. The CDR3 is 13 amino acids.

V and J are TRBV28 and TRBJ2-7; 10 positions match TRBD1. The CDR3 is made up of 14 amino acids. Germline lookup yields CDR1 MDHEN and CDR2 SYDVKM. Trimming removed 6 bases from V and 2 bases from J; junction bases left unmatched: 4. The CDR3 region has the DNA TGTGCCAGCAGACGGGGACAGGGGACCTACGAGCAGTACTTC. It translates to CASRRGQGTYEQYF. The complete variable domain, with remaining parts taken from reference TRBV28 and TRBJ2-7, reads DVKVTQSSRYLVKRTGEKVFLECVQDMDHENMFWYRQDPGLGLRLIYFSYDVKMKEKGDIPEGYSVSREKKERFSLILESASTNQTSMYLCASRRGQGTYEQYFGPGTRLTVT.

The chain couples TRBV28 to TRBJ1-5; D perhaps matches TRBD1 (6 bases). The CDR3 spans 15 residues. Trimming stripped 6 bases from V and 0 bases from J, with 12 bases between. Per the germline V gene, CDR1 is MDHEN and CDR2 is SYDVKM. This chain's CDR3 is CASRWTAYSNQPQHF. In DNA, the CDR3 is TGTGCCAGCAGGTGGACAGCCTATAGCAATCAGCCCCAGCATTTT. The full variable domain, its missing parts supplied by reference TRBV28 and TRBJ1-5, is DVKVTQSSRYLVKRTGEKVFLECVQDMDHENMFWYRQDPGLGLRLIYFSYDVKMKEKGDIPEGYSVSREKKERFSLILESASTNQTSMYLCASRWTAYSNQPQHFGDGTRLSIL.

This clonotype was observed a handful of times. The chain carries TRBV28 and TRBJ1-1; D is ambiguous. CDR3 length: 11 amino acids. Germline CDR1 is MDHEN and CDR2 is SYDVKM. V lost 7 bases and J 3 bases, leaving 6 bases between the germline ends. The CDR3 here is CASNSYTEAFF. The CDR3 nucleotides are TGTGCCAGCAATTCGTACACTGAAGCTTTCTTT.

This clonotype showed up many times. The chain combines TRBV2 with TRBJ2-7; no firm D call. The CDR3 runs to 14 residues. Looked up from germline, CDR1 is SNHLY and CDR2 is FYNNEI. V lost 4 bases and J 3 bases, leaving 13 bases between the germline ends. CDR3 DNA: TGTGCCAGCAGTGCAGTTAATAACAACTACGAGCAGTACTTC. It encodes CASSAVNNNYEQYF. Using reference TRBV2 and TRBJ2-7 for the parts outside the CDR3, the full variable domain is EPEVTQTPSHQVTQMGQEVILRCVPISNHLYFYWYRQILGQKVEFLVSFYNNEISEKSEIFDDQFSVERPDGSNFTLKIRSTKLEDSAMYFCASSAVNNNYEQYFGPGTRLTVT.

This clonotype was counted only a few times. The chain employs TRBV3-1 and TRBJ2-7; 8 bases align to TRBD1. V trimming: 0 bases; J trimming: 9 bases; junction bases outside the gene matches: 10. The CDR3 runs 15 residues. Germline CDR1 and CDR2: LGHDT and YNNKEL (reference sequence). Here the CDR3 reads CASSQESAGGSGQYF. CDR3 nucleotide sequence: TGTGCCAGCAGCCAAGAATCCGCAGGGGGCTCAGGGCAGTACTTC.

This clonotype was observed a handful of times. This chain connects TRBV20-1 to TRBJ2-5; 7 bases align to TRBD1. The V segment lost 4 bases and the J segment 2 bases; nucleotides outside the gene matches: 16. This CDR3 region has 17 residues. From germline, CDR1 is DFQATT and CDR2 SNEGSKA (reference sequence). The CDR3 DNA sequence: TGCAGTGCTATTAATCCAAGTCGAGGGGGCAGACAAGAGACCCAGTACTTC. Translation gives CSAINPSRGGRQETQYF.

This clonotype was seen only once. A much larger clone differs from this one at a single base, so this may be a read error. The rearrangement joins TRBV29-1 to TRBJ2-1; unclear D gene. V shed 5 bases and J shed 1 base, with 12 bases lying between them. The germline V gene encodes CDR1 SQVTM and CDR2 ANQGSEA. This CDR3 spans 14 amino acids. The CDR3 loop is CSVLTSVSYNEQFF. CDR3 sequence (DNA): TGCAGCGTTTTAACCAGTGTATCCTACAATGAGCAGTTCTTC.

This clonotype has ten or more counts. A much larger clone is a single base away; this may be a read error. The V gene is TRBV20-1, the J gene TRBJ2-4; 7 nucleotides match TRBD2. Germline V lookup: CDR1 DFQATT, CDR2 SNEGSKA (reference sequence). The V gene end was trimmed by 0 bases and the J gene end by 7 bases; junction bases not matched to a gene: 6. There are 14 residues in the CDR3. The CDR3 coding sequence is TGCAGTGCTAGAGATGGGGGGGAGAAGAACATTCAGTACTTC. It is translated as CSARDGGEKNIQYF.

The table lists this clonotype with a few counts. The chain recombines TRBV7-9 with TRBJ2-6, with D possibly matching TRBD2 (5 bases). The V end was cut by 5 bases, the J end by 0 bases, with 14 bases between. There are 17 residues in the CDR3. Germline CDR1 is SEHNR and CDR2 is FQNEAQ (reference sequence). The CDR3 nucleotides read TGTGCCAGCAGCCCCCCGGGGTTGGGCTCTGGGGCCAACGTCCTGACTTTC. Protein: CASSPPGLGSGANVLTF.

This clonotype was counted only a few times. V gene TRBV9 combines with J gene TRBJ2-3; TRBD2 agrees at 11 bases. Germline V gene sequence: CDR1 SGDLS, CDR2 YYNGEE. J gave up 4 bases and V 0 bases, and 4 bases lay outside the gene matches. CDR3 size: 16 residues. The CDR3 sequence is CASSVASGGIADTQYF. As DNA, the CDR3 is TGTGCCAGCAGCGTAGCTAGCGGGGGGATCGCAGATACGCAGTATTTT.

This clonotype was seen a few times. The rearrangement links TRBV7-4 to TRBJ2-7; 8 positions agree with TRBD1. Germline assignment: CDR1 SGHVT and CDR2 SQSDAQ. The CDR3 covers 14 residues. The ends lost 5 bases at V and 2 bases at J; junction bases unmatched: 5. In DNA, the CDR3 is TGTGCCAGCAGCATTGGACAGGGAGCCTACGAGCAGTACTTC. Protein sequence: CASSIGQGAYEQYF.

The V call is TRBV28, the J call TRBJ1-5, with 9 bases that match TRBD1. This CDR3 spans 14 amino acids. J was trimmed by 5 bases and V by 5 bases; bases with no gene match: 4. Per the germline V gene, CDR1 is MDHEN and CDR2 is SYDVKM. CDR3 nucleotides: TGTGCCAGCAGTATAACAGGGGGCCATCAGCCCCAGCATTTT. It encodes CASSITGGHQPQHF.

In this sample, this clonotype turned up many times. The chain carries TRBV10-3 and TRBJ1-1; weak D call: TRBD1 (5 bases). Germline lookup yields CDR1 ENHRY and CDR2 SYGVKD. The CDR3 contains 13 residues. Trimming cost V 6 bases and J 8 bases, with 16 bases left between them. The CDR3 region has the DNA TGTGCCATCAGCCAGGACATCACATCCGAAGCTTTCTTT. Translated, it gives CAISQDITSEAFF.

The chain links TRBV4-3 to TRBJ1-2; D gene unclear. With 5 bases removed from V and 0 bases from J, the gap between germline ends came to 13 bases. Germline CDR1 reads LGHNA; CDR2 reads YSLEER. The CDR3 sequence is 15 residues long. CDR3 in DNA: TGCGCCAGCAGCAAGACCATCCGGTCTAACTATGGCTACACCTTC. This gives the protein CASSKTIRSNYGYTF.

The rearrangement uses TRBV5-5 and TRBJ1-6; D is uncertain. Trimming shortened V by 1 base and J by 7 bases, and 12 bases separated the two germline ends. The length of the CDR3 is 15 residues. Per the germline V gene, CDR1 is SGHKS and CDR2 is YYEKEE (reference sequence). The CDR3 DNA is TGTGCCAGCAGCTTGTCCACAAATACAAATTCACCCCTCCACTTT. Amino acids: CASSLSTNTNSPLHF.

This clonotype was found a few times. The V and J genes are TRBV6-2 or TRBV6-3 and TRBJ2-1; tentative D call: TRBD1 (5 bases). The CDR3 runs 14 residues. CDR1 is MNHEY, CDR2 SVGEGT, per germline. The V and J ends lost 5 bases and 3 bases respectively, with 11 bases between them. CDR3 coding DNA: TGTGCCAGCAGTCGACAGTCTGACTACAATGAGCAGTTCTTC. This codes for CASSRQSDYNEQFF.

The genes are TRBV6-5 and TRBJ2-5; a possible D gene is TRBD1 (5 bases). Trimming stripped 4 bases from V and 13 bases from J, with 16 bases between. CDR1 is MNHEY, CDR2 SVGAGI, per germline. This CDR3 has 12 amino acids. CDR3 nucleotides: TGTGCCAGCAGTTTTTCACAGGACATTTGGTACTTC. Amino acids: CASSFSQDIWYF.

The chain joins TRBV4-1 to TRBJ2-3; 10 nucleotides agree with TRBD1. The germline gives CDR1 MGHRA, CDR2 YSYEKL. This CDR3 is built from 19 residues. With V trimmed by 2 bases and J by 4 bases, 15 bases remained unmatched. Here the CDR3 reads CASSQRGPDRGQSADTQYF. The CDR3, as DNA: TGCGCCAGCAGCCAACGTGGCCCCGACAGGGGGCAGAGCGCAGATACGCAGTATTTT.

This clonotype came up a few times. The rearrangement links TRBV29-1 to TRBJ2-1, with 7 bases identical to TRBD1. Unmatched junction bases numbered 6, after V lost 7 bases and J lost 6 bases. This CDR3 has 12 amino acids. CDR1 and CDR2 from the germline V gene are SQVTM and ANQGSEA. CDR3 protein: CSAGDRVNEQFF. The CDR3 coding sequence is TGCAGCGCAGGAGACAGGGTCAATGAGCAGTTCTTC.

The genes are TRBV6-2 or TRBV6-3 and TRBJ2-7, with 7 positions matching TRBD1. Per germline, CDR1 MNHEY and CDR2 SVGEGT. The CDR3 covers 13 residues. J lost 6 bases, V lost 2 bases, and 4 bases had no gene match. CDR3 nucleotide sequence: TGTGCCAGCAGTTACCCCGGACAGGCCGAGCAGTACTTC. Amino acids: CASSYPGQAEQYF.

The chain has TRBV6-6 and TRBJ2-2, with TRBD1 as a possible D gene (5 bases). This CDR3 comprises 15 residues. Between the trimmed V and J ends, which lost 2 bases and 3 bases, there was a span of 10 bases. Germline-derived CDR1 and CDR2 are MNHNY and SVGAGI (reference sequence). The CDR3 region is CASSYGQQDTGELFF. CDR3 DNA sequence: TGTGCCAGCAGTTACGGGCAACAGGACACCGGGGAGCTGTTTTTT.

This clonotype occurred many times. CDR3 amino acids: CASSLGQGGEQYF. CDR3 DNA: TGTGCCAGCAGCCTTGGACAGGGCGGAGAGCAGTACTTC. The V call is TRBV7-6, the J call TRBJ2-7; TRBD1 aligns across 8 bases. The CDR3 totals 13 residues. The J segment lost 7 bases and the V segment lost 5 bases, leaving 7 bases of the junction unmatched. CDR1 SGHVS and CDR2 FNYEAQ come from the germline V gene.